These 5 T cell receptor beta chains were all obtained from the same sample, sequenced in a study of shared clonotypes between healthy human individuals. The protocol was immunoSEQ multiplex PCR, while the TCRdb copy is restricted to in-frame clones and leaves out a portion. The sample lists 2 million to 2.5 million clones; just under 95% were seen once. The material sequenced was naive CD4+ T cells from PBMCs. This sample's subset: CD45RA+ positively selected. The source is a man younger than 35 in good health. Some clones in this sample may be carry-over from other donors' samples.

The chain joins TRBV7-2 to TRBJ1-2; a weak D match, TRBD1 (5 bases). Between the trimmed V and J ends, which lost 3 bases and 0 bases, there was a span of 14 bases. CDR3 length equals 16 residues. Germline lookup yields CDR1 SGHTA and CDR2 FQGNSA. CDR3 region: CASSLFGGETNYGYTF. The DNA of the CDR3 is TGTGCCAGCAGCTTGTTTGGGGGAGAAACTAACTATGGCTACACCTTC.

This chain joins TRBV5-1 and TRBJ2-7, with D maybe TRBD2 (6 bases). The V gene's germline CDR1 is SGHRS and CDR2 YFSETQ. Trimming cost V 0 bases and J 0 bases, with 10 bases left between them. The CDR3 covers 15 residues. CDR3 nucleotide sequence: TGCGCCAGCAGCTTGGCCGTGGGACTCTCCTACGAGCAGTACTTC. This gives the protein CASSLAVGLSYEQYF.

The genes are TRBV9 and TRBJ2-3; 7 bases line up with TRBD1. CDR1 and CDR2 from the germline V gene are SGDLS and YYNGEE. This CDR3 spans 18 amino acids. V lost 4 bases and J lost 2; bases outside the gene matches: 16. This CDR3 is CASSRRTADRPLTDTQYF. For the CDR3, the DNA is TGTGCCAGCAGCCGTCGGACCGCGGACAGGCCACTCACAGATACGCAGTATTTT.

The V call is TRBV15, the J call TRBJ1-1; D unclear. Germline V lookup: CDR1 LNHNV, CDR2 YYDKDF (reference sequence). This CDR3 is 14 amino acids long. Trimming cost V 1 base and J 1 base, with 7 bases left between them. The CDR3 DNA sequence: TGTGCCACCAGCAGAGTGATCCAGAACACTGAAGCTTTCTTT. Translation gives CATSRVIQNTEAFF.

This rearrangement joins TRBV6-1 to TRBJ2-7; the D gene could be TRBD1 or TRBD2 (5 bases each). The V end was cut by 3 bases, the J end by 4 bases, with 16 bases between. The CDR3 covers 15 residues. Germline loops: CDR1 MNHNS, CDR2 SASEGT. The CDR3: CASSEPGRILYEQYF. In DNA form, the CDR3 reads TGTGCCAGCAGTGAGCCGGGACGGATCCTGTACGAGCAGTACTTC.